This is a list of T cell receptor beta chains from one sample in a study of a mutant IDH1 vaccine in newly diagnosed glioma. Using immunoSEQ multiplex PCR, the repertoire was profiled, and TCRdb retains in-frame clones only, with some absent. The sample carries around 94,000 clones, roughly 91% recorded once. No antigen is known for these receptors. Sequences were derived from PBMCs, sampled from a glioma patient whose treatment included an IDH1 peptide vaccine. These receptors all stem from a woman aged 50 to 60 with glioma. The CDR3 runs from the conserved cysteine through the conserved F or W. A D gene is named only where the DNA matches it firmly. Only part of the rows carry a size: once, few, many, or a class if the clone is expanded.

CDR3nt,CDR3aa,d_gene,j_gene,v_gene,abundance
TGTGCCAGCTCACCTACTAGCGGGAGGGCGTACGAGCAGTACTTC,CASSPTSGRAYEQYF,TRBD2,TRBJ2-7,TRBV18,-
TGTGCCAGTAGAGTCGGAGGGACTAATGAAAAACTGTTTTTT,CASRVGGTNEKLFF,-,TRBJ1-4,TRBV19,-
TGTGCCTGTCGGACTAGCGCGTATGAGCAGTTCTTC,CACRTSAYEQFF,TRBD2,TRBJ2-1,TRBV30,-
TGTGCCAGCAGCTTAGGGGTTGCCGGAGAAATGTTTTTT,CASSLGVAGEMFF,-,TRBJ1-4,TRBV7-9,-
TGTGCCAGCAGCCAGGAAAGGGTCGACCAGCCCCAGCATTTT,CASSQERVDQPQHF,-,TRBJ1-5,TRBV5-5,-
TGTGCCAGCCGCAGGGGTGACTATGGCTACACCTTC,CASRRGDYGYTF,-,TRBJ1-2,TRBV19,few
TGTGCCAGCAGTTCCATTGGGGGGCGGGCTTCGAACACCGGGGAGCTGTTTTTT,CASSSIGGRASNTGELFF,-,TRBJ2-2,TRBV28,-
TGTGCCAGCAGTCCCCTTCGGCGGGGTGGCGCAAGCTCCTACAATGAGCAGTTCTTC,CASSPLRRGGASSYNEQFF,-,TRBJ2-1,TRBV28,-
TGTGCCAGCAGCTCGGCGACAGGGATCACAGATACGCAGTATTTT,CASSSATGITDTQYF,TRBD1,TRBJ2-3,TRBV5-4,-
TGTGCCACCCGACACCTGGGGACAGGGGAGACCGGGGAGCTGTTTTTT,CATRHLGTGETGELFF,TRBD1,TRBJ2-2,TRBV19,-
TGCGCCAGCAGCCCGAGTCCGGGAGTTAACTATGGCTACACCTTC,CASSPSPGVNYGYTF,-,TRBJ1-2,TRBV4-1,-
TGTGCCAGCAGCCTCAGGGCTGACCCTGTGGACGAGCAGTACTTC,CASSLRADPVDEQYF,-,TRBJ2-7,TRBV9,-
TGTGCCAGCAGCCCCTATCGGCTAGCGGGAGGAAATTACGAGCAGTACTTC,CASSPYRLAGGNYEQYF,TRBD2,TRBJ2-7,TRBV7-8,few
TGCGCCAGCAGCCACCAAGGAAGGCTAGCGGGAGCCGATGAGCAGTTCTTC,CASSHQGRLAGADEQFF,TRBD2,TRBJ2-1,TRBV4-1,once
TGTGCCAGTAGTCCAGGAGGCGGGAGGTACGAGCAGTACTTC,CASSPGGGRYEQYF,TRBD2,TRBJ2-7,TRBV19,-
TGTGCCAGCAGCTACGGGACAGTGGGGCGCAATGAGCAGTTCTTC,CASSYGTVGRNEQFF,TRBD1,TRBJ2-1,TRBV7-9,-
TGTGCCAGCAGCCCGTACAGGGTAGTCGCTGAATACGAGCAGTACTTC,CASSPYRVVAEYEQYF,-,TRBJ2-7,TRBV7-8,-
TGCAGTGTCGGCTCCTACAATGAGCAGTTCTTC,CSVGSYNEQFF,-,TRBJ2-1,TRBV20-1,-
TGTGCTAGTGGTGTCCCTGGGGCCAACGTCCTGACTTTC,CASGVPGANVLTF,-,TRBJ2-6,TRBV12-5,-
TGTGCCAGCAGTCCGAACCAGGATTTTGTCGGGGAGCTGTTTTTT,CASSPNQDFVGELFF,-,TRBJ2-2,TRBV7-3,few
TGCGCCAGCAGCTTGTTAGGAGGGGAAAAACTGTTTTTT,CASSLLGGEKLFF,-,TRBJ1-4,TRBV5-1,-
TGTGCCAGCAGTTGGTCCTCGGGACAGGCCCACTACGAGCAGTACTTC,CASSWSSGQAHYEQYF,TRBD1,TRBJ2-7,TRBV27,-
TGTGCCAGCAGCCCAGGGTCGCTAGATCTGGGCAATCAGCCCCAGCATTTT,CASSPGSLDLGNQPQHF,-,TRBJ1-5,TRBV5-4,-
TGTGCCAGTAGTACCGAACTCCACCCCGGGGGCTATGGCTACACCTTC,CASSTELHPGGYGYTF,-,TRBJ1-2,TRBV19,-
TGTGCCAGCAGCCAGGACAGGGAAGAGACCCAGTACTTC,CASSQDREETQYF,TRBD1,TRBJ2-5,TRBV28,-
TGTGCCAGCAGGGGACCCTTAAGAGGGGGCCCCGGGGAGCTGTTTTTT,CASRGPLRGGPGELFF,TRBD1,TRBJ2-2,TRBV5-4,-
TGTGCCAGCAGCTTAGAAAGGCTAGCGGGAGCCGACGAGCAGTACTTC,CASSLERLAGADEQYF,TRBD2,TRBJ2-7,TRBV7-2,-
TGTGCCAGTAGCCTCCGGGACAGGGATTACAATGAGCAGTTCTTC,CASSLRDRDYNEQFF,TRBD1,TRBJ2-1,TRBV19,few
TGCGCCAGCAGCATCTCTCGGGGGGATTCACCCCTCCACTTT,CASSISRGDSPLHF,-,TRBJ1-6,TRBV5-1,-
TGTGCCAGCAGTTACGAGGCGGGGAGGTATGGCTACACCTTC,CASSYEAGRYGYTF,-,TRBJ1-2,TRBV6-5,-
TGTGCCAGCAGCTTGATCTCACCCCTCCACTTT,CASSLISPLHF,-,TRBJ1-6,TRBV5-8,-
TGTGCCAGCAGCGACAGATATCAGCCCCAGCATTTT,CASSDRYQPQHF,-,TRBJ1-5,TRBV2,-